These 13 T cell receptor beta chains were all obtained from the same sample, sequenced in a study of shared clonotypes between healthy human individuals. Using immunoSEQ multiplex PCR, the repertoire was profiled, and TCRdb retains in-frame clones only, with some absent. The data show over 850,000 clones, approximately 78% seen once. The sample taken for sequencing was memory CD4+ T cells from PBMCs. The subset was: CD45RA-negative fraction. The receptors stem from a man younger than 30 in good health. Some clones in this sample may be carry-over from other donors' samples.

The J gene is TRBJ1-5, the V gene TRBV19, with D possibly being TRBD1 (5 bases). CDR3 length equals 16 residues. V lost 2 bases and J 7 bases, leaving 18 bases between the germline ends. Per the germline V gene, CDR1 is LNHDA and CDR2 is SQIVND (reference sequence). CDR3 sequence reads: CASSIRRQGSLQPQHF. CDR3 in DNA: TGTGCCAGTAGTATAAGGAGGCAGGGCAGTTTACAGCCCCAGCATTTT. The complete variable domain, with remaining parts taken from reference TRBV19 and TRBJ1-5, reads DGGITQSPKYLFRKEGQNVTLSCEQNLNHDAMYWYRQDPGQGLRLIYYSQIVNDFQKGDIAEGYSVSREKKESFPLTVTSAQKNPTAFYLCASSIRRQGSLQPQHFGDGTRLSIL.

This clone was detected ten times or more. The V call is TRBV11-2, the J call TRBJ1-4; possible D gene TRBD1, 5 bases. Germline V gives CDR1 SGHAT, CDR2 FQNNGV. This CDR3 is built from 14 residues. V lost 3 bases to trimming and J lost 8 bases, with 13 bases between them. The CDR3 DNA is TGTGCCAGCAGCTTTCGTCAGGGAGGCGAAAAACTGTTTTTT. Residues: CASSFRQGGEKLFF. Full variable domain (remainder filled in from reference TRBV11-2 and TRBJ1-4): EAGVAQSPRYKIIEKRQSVAFWCNPISGHATLYWYQQILGQGPKLLIQFQNNGVVDDSQLPKDRFSAERLKGVDSTLKIQPAKLEDSAVYLCASSFRQGGEKLFFGSGTQLSVL.

DNA of the CDR3: TGTGCCATCGGCGAGCGCTTAGATACGCAGTATTTT. Its protein is CAIGERLDTQYF. The chain recombines TRBV6-1 with TRBJ2-3; D call uncertain. CDR1 and CDR2 from the germline V gene are MNHNS and SASEGT. The CDR3 covers 12 residues. V was clipped by 10 bases and J by 5 bases, with 13 bases between them.

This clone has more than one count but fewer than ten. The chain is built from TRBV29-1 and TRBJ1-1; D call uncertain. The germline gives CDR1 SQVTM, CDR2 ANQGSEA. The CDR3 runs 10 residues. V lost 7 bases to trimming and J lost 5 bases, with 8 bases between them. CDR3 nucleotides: TGCAGCGCATCGACGACTGAAGCTTTCTTT. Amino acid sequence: CSASTTEAFF. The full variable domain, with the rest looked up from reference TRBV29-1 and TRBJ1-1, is SAVISQKPSRDICQRGTSLTIQCQVDSQVTMMFWYRQQPGQSLTLIATANQGSEATYESGFVIDKFPISRPNLTFSTLTVSNMSPEDSSIYLCSASTTEAFFGQGTRLTVV.

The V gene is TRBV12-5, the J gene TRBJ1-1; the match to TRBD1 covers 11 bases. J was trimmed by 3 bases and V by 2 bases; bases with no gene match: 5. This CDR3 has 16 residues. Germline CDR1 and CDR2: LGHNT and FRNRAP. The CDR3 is CASGLTQGQGDTEAFF. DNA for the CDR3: TGTGCTAGTGGTTTGACCCAGGGACAGGGGGACACTGAAGCTTTCTTT.

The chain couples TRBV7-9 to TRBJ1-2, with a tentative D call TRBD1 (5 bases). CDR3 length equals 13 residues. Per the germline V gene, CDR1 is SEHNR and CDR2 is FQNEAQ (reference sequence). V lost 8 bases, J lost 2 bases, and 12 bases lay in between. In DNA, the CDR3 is TGTGCCAGCGGCCAGGGCGGCAACTATGGCTACACCTTC. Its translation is CASGQGGNYGYTF. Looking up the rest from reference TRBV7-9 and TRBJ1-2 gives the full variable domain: DTGVSQNPRHKITKRGQNVTFRCDPISEHNRLYWYRQTLGQGPEFLTYFQNEAQLEKSRLLSDRFSAERPKGSFSTLEIQRTEQGDSAMYLCASGQGGNYGYTFGSGTRLTVV.

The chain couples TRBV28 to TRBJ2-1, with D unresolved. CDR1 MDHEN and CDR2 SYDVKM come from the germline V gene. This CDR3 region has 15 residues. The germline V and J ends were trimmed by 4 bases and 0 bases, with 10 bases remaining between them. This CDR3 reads CASSSRGASYNEQFF. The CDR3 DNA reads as TGTGCCAGCAGTTCCCGAGGAGCCTCCTACAATGAGCAGTTCTTC.

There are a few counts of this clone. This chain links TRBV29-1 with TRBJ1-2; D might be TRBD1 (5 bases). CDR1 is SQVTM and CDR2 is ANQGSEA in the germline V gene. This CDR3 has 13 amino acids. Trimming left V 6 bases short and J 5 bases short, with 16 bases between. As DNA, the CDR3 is TGCAGCGTACCCAATTCGGGGGGGTATGGCTACACCTTC. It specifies CSVPNSGGYGYTF.

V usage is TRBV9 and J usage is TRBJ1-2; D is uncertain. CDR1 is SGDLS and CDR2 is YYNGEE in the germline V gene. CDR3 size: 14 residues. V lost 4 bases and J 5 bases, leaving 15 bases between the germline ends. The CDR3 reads CASSLSWNGYGYTF. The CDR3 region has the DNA TGTGCCAGCAGCTTATCCTGGAACGGGTATGGCTACACCTTC.

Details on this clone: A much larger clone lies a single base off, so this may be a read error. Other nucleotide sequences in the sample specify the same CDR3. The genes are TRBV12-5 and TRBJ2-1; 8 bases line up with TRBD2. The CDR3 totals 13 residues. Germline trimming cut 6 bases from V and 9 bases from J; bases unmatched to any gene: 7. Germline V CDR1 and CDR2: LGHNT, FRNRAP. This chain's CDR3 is CASGFGTSGEQFF. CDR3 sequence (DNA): TGTGCTAGTGGCTTTGGAACTAGCGGTGAGCAGTTCTTC. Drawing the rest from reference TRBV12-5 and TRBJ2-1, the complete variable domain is DARVTQTPRHKVTEMGQEVTMRCQPILGHNTVFWYRQTMMQGLELLAYFRNRAPLDDSGMPKDRFSAEMPDATLATLKIQPSEPRDSAVYFCASGFGTSGEQFFGPGTRLTVL.

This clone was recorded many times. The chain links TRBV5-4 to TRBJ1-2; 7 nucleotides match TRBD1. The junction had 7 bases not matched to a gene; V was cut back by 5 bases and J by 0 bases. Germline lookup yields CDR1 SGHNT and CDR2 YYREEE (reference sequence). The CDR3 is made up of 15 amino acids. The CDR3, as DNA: TGTGCCAGCAGTAGACAGGGTGGGACTAACTATGGCTACACCTTC. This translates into CASSRQGGTNYGYTF.

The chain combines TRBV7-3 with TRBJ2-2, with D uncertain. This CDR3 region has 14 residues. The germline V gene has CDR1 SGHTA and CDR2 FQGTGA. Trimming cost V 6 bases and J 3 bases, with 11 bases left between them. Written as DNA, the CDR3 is TGTGCCAGCAGGAGAATGGGCGACACCGGGGAGCTGTTTTTT. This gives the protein CASRRMGDTGELFF.

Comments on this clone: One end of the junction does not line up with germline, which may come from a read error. CDR3 sequence reads: CASRLGNGQFF. CDR3 nucleotide sequence: TGTGCCAGCAGGTTAGGCAATGGGCAGTTCTTC. The chain joins TRBV2 to TRBJ2-1; no reliable D call. Germline CDR1 is SNHLY and CDR2 is FYNNEI. The CDR3 is 11 amino acids. Full variable domain (outside the CDR3, taken from reference TRBV2 and TRBJ2-1): EPEVTQTPSHQVTQMGQEVILRCVPISNHLYFYWYRQILGQKVEFLVSFYNNEISEKSEIFDDQFSVERPDGSNFTLKIRSTKLEDSAMYFCASRLGNGQFFGPGTRLTVL.